This TCR beta chain was identified in a study of shared clonotypes between healthy human individuals. TCRdb keeps only in-frame clones here, not all; method: immunoSEQ multiplex PCR. Of more than 2,000,000 clones in the sample, 93% are singletons; the top ten hold under 0.45%. The length of the CDR3 is 18 residues. Trimming removed 4 bases from V and 4 bases from J; junction bases left unmatched: 11. CDR1 and CDR2 (germline): SGDLS, YYNGEE. The sample consisted of naive CD4+ T cells from PBMCs. The subset is: CD45RA+ positively selected. This TCR was sampled from a man aged 18-30 years in good health. Some clones in this sample may be carry-over from other donors' samples. J is TRBJ2-3 and V is TRBV9; 14 nucleotides align to TRBD2. CDR3 sequence: CASSTGGLAGGVSDTQYF. CDR3 sequence (DNA): TGTGCCAGCAGCACAGGAGGACTAGCGGGAGGAGTTTCAGATACGCAGTATTTT.